The source of this TCR beta chain is a study of T-cell reconstitution after alpha-beta-depleted transplantation in children. This clonotype was seen ten or more times. Unique molecular identifiers featured in how the TCRbeta library was prepared. TCRdb called the PCR reads again in MiXCR, with one record for every CDR3 protein. The sample yields approximately 590,000 distinct CDR3 sequences, 10% seen once. The CDR3 spans 14 residues. Germline V gives CDR1 SGDLS, CDR2 YYNGEE. V lost 0 bases to trimming and J lost 5 bases, with 10 bases between them. The chain recombines TRBV9 with TRBJ2-3; D is possibly TRBD2 (5 bases). The clonotype was recovered from a human donor who donated a stem cell graft to a child with acute myeloid leukemia. Sequencing used PBMCs from the stem cell graft donor, obtained from the stem cell graft. CDR3 coding DNA: TGTGCCAGCAGCGTAGCGGGAAGGTTAGATACGCAGTATTTT. This translates into CASSVAGRLDTQYF.